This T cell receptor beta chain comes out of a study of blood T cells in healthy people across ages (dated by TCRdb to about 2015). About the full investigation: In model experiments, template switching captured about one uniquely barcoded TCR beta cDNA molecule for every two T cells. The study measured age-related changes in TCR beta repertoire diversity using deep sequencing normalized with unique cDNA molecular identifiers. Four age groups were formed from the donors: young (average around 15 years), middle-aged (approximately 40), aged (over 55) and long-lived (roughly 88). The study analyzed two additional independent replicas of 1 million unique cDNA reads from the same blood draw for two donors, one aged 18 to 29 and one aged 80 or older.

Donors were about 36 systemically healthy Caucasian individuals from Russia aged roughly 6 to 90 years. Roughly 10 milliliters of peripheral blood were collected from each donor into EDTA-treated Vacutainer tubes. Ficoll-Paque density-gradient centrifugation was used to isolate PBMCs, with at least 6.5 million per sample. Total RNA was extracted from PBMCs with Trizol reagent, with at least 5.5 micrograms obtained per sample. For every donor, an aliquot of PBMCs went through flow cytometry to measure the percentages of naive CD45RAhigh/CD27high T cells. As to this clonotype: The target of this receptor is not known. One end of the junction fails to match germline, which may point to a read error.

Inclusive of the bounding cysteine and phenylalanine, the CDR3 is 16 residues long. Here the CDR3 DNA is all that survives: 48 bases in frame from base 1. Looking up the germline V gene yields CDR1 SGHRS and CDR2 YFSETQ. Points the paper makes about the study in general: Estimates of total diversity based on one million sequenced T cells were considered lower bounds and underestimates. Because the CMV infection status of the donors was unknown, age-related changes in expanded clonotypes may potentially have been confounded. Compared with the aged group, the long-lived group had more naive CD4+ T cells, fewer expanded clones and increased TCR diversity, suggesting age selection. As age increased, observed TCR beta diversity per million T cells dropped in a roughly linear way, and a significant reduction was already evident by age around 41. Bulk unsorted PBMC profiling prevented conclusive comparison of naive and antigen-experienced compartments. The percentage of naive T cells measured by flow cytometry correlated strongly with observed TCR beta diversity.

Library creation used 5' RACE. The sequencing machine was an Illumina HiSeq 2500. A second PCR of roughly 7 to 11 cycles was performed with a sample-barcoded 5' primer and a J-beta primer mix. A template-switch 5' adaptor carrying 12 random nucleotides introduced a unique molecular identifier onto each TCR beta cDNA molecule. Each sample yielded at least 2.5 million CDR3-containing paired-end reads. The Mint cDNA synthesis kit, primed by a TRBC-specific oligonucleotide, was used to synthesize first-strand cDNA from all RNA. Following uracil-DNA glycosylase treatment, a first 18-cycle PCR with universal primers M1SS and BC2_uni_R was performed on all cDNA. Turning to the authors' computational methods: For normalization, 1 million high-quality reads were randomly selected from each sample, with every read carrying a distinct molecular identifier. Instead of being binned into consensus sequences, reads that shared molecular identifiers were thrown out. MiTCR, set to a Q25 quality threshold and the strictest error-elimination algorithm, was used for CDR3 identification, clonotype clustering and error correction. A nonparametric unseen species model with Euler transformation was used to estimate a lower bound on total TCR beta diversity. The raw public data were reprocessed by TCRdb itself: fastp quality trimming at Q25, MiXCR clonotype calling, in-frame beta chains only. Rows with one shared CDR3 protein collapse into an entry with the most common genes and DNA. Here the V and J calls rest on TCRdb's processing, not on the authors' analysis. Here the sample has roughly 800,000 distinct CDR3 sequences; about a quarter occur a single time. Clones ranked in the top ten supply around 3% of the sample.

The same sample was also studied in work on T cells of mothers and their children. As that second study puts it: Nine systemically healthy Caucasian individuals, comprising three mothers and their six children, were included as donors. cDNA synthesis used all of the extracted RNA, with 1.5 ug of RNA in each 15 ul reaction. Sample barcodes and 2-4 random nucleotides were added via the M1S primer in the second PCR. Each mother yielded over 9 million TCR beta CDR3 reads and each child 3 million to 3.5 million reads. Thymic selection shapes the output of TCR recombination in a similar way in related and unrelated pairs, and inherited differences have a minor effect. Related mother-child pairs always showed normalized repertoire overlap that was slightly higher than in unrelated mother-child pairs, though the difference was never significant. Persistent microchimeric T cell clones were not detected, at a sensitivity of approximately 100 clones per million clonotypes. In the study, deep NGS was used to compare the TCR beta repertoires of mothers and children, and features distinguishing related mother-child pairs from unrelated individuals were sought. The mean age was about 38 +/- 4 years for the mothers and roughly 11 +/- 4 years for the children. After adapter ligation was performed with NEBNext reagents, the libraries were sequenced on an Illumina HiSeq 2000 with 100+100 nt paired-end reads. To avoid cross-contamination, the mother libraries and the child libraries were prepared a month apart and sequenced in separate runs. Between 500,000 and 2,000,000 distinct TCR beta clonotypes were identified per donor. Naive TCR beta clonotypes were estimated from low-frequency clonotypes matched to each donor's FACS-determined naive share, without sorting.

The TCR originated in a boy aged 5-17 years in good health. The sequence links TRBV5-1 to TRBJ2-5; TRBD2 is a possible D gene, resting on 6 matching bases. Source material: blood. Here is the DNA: TGCGCCAGCAGTTCATCTACTAGCTCCCGTTCCTATGAGCAGTCCTTC. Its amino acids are CASSSSTSSRSYEQSF.